The T cell receptor (beta chain) described here comes from a study of cytomegalovirus exposure and HLA in healthy donors (dated by TCRdb to between 2016 and 2019). Broadly, across the study: A later analysis indicated that the 95 to 150 validation repertoires were generated on the platform also employed for the 600 to 750 repertoires of the first cohort. The study aimed to test whether cataloging public T cell receptors could reveal signatures of past pathogen exposure. Besides the first cohort of 666 subjects, a separate validation cohort made up of roughly 120 different subjects was used. To predict cytomegalovirus infection status, the study brought together high-throughput TCR immunosequencing, statistical association of individual TCRs with disease status, and machine learning. Study-wide conclusions, independent of this receptor: In vitro tests confirmed that a few of the cytomegalovirus-associated TCR beta chains recognize cytomegalovirus antigens. Most TCR sequences were observed very rarely across donors, whereas some public TCRs were present in many individuals. The study listed approximately 160 TCR beta chains as associated with cytomegalovirus. A later analysis lacked HLA typing for the validation cohort, so it scored co-occurrence in that cohort across all 110 or so repertoires. A later analysis found that TCRs clustered in the first cohort also tended to co-occur in the 120 validation repertoires, with more than 90% of cluster scores above 0. Cytomegalovirus status was reported to be diagnosed by the classifier with high specificity and sensitivity in both the original and validation cohorts. The authors suggested that the approach could potentially be extended to other disease states and immunological phenotypes.

Separate from the approximately 730-subject first cohort, the validation cohort of roughly 130 subjects was the group to which the donors belonged. The protocol used for the library was the immunoSEQ multiplex PCR assay. The study's processing was this. To diagnose cytomegalovirus status from the catalog of TCR beta chain sequences, a statistical classification framework was built. Held by TCRdb, this immuneACCESS table contains in-frame sequences only and omits some clones. Under half of the omission traces to an unresolved V gene where checked; the cause of the rest is unknown. V, J and clone size are those of that table, while D and trimming were read from the DNA. This sample has 150,000 to 160,000 clones in its table, and 75% to 90% of those were observed once. Of the sample, around 22% falls within the top ten clones. Regarding this clone: There is no known antigen for this receptor. At one end, the junction sequence differs from germline, possibly due to a read error.

The TCR sequence derives from a man aged 18 to 30 in good health and CMV-seropositive. Sequencing was carried out using PBMCs.

The nucleotides are TGTGCCAGCACCGACTCGGGAGGGAGACACTTC. This is translated as CASTDSGGRHF. The rearrangement combines TRBV6-5 with TRBJ2-4; TRBD2 matches 8 bases in the middle. CDR1 and CDR2, per the germline V gene, are MNHEY and SVGAGI. From the cysteine up to the phenylalanine, the CDR3 has a length of 11 residues. Only the CDR3 part of the read is kept: 33 bases, read in frame from the first base.